This T cell receptor beta chain was recorded in a study of T cells expressing NK-cell markers. Germline values: CDR1 MNHEY, CDR2 SMNVEV (reference sequence). This CDR3 contains 18 residues. TCRdb re-called the 5' RACE reads, yielding one record per CDR3 amino acid sequence without DNA. The table gives 350,000 to 400,000 distinct CDR3 sequences; the top ten clones make up about 11% of it. The chain recombines TRBV27 with TRBJ2-1; the TCRdb call, TRBD1, lacks DNA for checking. This sequence was found in a woman aged 45-60 years in good health. Source material: blood T cells: a sorted CD56 or NKG2C T cell subset, CD4+ or CD8+ T cells, or bulk PBMC T cells (not recorded which). CDR3 loop: CASRVSEVDSHSYNEQFF.